This TCR beta chain was sequenced during a study of T cell clonality in common variable immunodeficiency. Study-level results: In common variable immunodeficiency, TCR beta chains reportedly carried fewer deletions and N-nucleotide insertions.

By share, this clone ranks as large. Its antigen remains unknown. The missing CDR3 end, 3 residues past where the read stops, is filled in from the germline J gene. Trimming removed 0 bases from V and 3 bases from J; junction bases left unmatched: 7. CDR1 and CDR2 from the germline V gene are MGHRA and YSYEKL. The CDR3 runs to 17 residues. Diagnosis required reduced IgG, IgA and/or IgM with specific antibody deficiency. CVID subjects were around 15 female and approximately 30 male, aged roughly 9 to 64. Sequencing was performed with immunoSEQ multiplex PCR; in TCRdb, only in-frame clones are kept and a portion is missing. Reported are under 20,000 clones, none seen only once; the ten largest carry around 23%.

Sequencing was carried out using peripheral blood mononuclear cells. The clonotype comes from a human donor with common variable immunodeficiency. The genes are TRBV4-1 and TRBJ2-2; 7 nucleotides line up with TRBD2. The sequenced part of the CDR3 DNA is TGCGCCAGCAGCCAAGATCCGGCGGGGGTGGACACCGGGGAG. Translating gives CASSQDPAGVDTGE. The whole CDR3 sequence reads CASSQDPAGVDTGELFF.